The rows below give T cell receptor beta chains drawn from one sample of a study of vaccination and CD4 T cells after COVID-19. TCRdb re-analysed the PCR reads in MiXCR, keeping a single row per CDR3 protein. The sample has more than 6,000 distinct CDR3 sequences; just over 70% are singletons. For these TCRs, the target antigens are not known. Specimen: CD4+ T cells from blood, cultured in vitro. All receptors come from a human donor in good health. Both conserved end residues are part of each CDR3. A D gene is named only where the DNA matches it firmly. Size is stated for part of the rows, as once, few or many counts, or as a class when the clone is expanded.

j_gene: TRBJ2-7; abundance: .; v_gene: TRBV2; d_gene: .; CDR3nt: TGTGCCAGCAGTGACCCCTACGAGCAGTACTTC; CDR3aa: CASSDPYEQYF
j_gene: TRBJ1-6; abundance: few; v_gene: TRBV12-3/TRBV12-4; d_gene: .; CDR3nt: TGTGCCAGCAGCCCATGGGGTAATTCACCCCTCCACTTT; CDR3aa: CASSPWGNSPLHF
j_gene: TRBJ1-1; abundance: .; v_gene: TRBV27; d_gene: .; CDR3nt: TGTGCCAGCAGTTTTTTACTCGACGGAACTGAAGCTTTCTTT; CDR3aa: CASSFLLDGTEAFF
j_gene: TRBJ1-2; abundance: .; v_gene: TRBV19; d_gene: .; CDR3nt: TGTGCCAGTAGTATCGGTGATTCGAACTATGGCTACACCTTC; CDR3aa: CASSIGDSNYGYTF
j_gene: TRBJ2-5; abundance: .; v_gene: TRBV5-8; d_gene: .; CDR3nt: TGTGCCAGCAGCTTGGTATCTTCCGAGACCCAGTACTTC; CDR3aa: CASSLVSSETQYF
j_gene: TRBJ1-2; abundance: .; v_gene: TRBV6-4; d_gene: .; CDR3nt: TGTGCCAGCAGTGAAGAGTCGGCAGGCTATGGCTACACCTTC; CDR3aa: CASSEESAGYGYTF
j_gene: TRBJ1-5; abundance: few; v_gene: TRBV6-1; d_gene: .; CDR3nt: TGTGCCAGCAGTGACAGGGAGTATCAGCCCCAGCATTTT; CDR3aa: CASSDREYQPQHF
j_gene: TRBJ1-5; abundance: few; v_gene: TRBV12-3/TRBV12-4; d_gene: TRBD1; CDR3nt: TGTGCCAGCAGCCCAGGCACGGGCAGGGGGGGGCAGCCCCAGCATTTT; CDR3aa: CASSPGTGRGGQPQHF
j_gene: TRBJ2-6; abundance: .; v_gene: TRBV6-2/TRBV6-3; d_gene: TRBD1; CDR3nt: TGTGCCAGCAGTCGGCTCGGGACAGGACCCTACTCTGGGGCCAACGTCCTGACTTTC; CDR3aa: CASSRLGTGPYSGANVLTF
j_gene: TRBJ1-2; abundance: .; v_gene: TRBV19; d_gene: .; CDR3nt: TGTGCCAGTAGTTCTCGACGGGGAGGTGTCTATGGCTACACCTTC; CDR3aa: CASSSRRGGVYGYTF
j_gene: TRBJ2-7; abundance: .; v_gene: TRBV20-1; d_gene: .; CDR3nt: TGCAGTGCTGCACCGGGACTAGGGGGCCACGAGCAGTACTTC; CDR3aa: CSAAPGLGGHEQYF
j_gene: TRBJ1-2; abundance: .; v_gene: TRBV28; d_gene: .; CDR3nt: TGTGCCAGCAGTTTAGTATCACACCGCGGCTACACCTTC; CDR3aa: CASSLVSHRGYTF
j_gene: TRBJ1-5; abundance: few; v_gene: TRBV7-2; d_gene: .; CDR3nt: TGTGCCAGCAGCTTCGAAGGGGAGGCTCAGCCCCAGCATTTT; CDR3aa: CASSFEGEAQPQHF
j_gene: TRBJ1-2; abundance: .; v_gene: TRBV20-1; d_gene: TRBD1; CDR3nt: TGCAGTGCTTACTTTAGGGACAGGTCATATGGCTACACCTTC; CDR3aa: CSAYFRDRSYGYTF
j_gene: TRBJ1-6; abundance: few; v_gene: TRBV20-1; d_gene: .; CDR3nt: TGCAGTGCTAGAGGGGCAGGGTCAGTTTCACCCCTCCACTTT; CDR3aa: CSARGAGSVSPLHF
j_gene: TRBJ2-7; abundance: .; v_gene: TRBV19; d_gene: .; CDR3nt: TGTGCCAGTAGTCGGTCGGGGCAGTCCTACGAGCAGTACTTC; CDR3aa: CASSRSGQSYEQYF
j_gene: TRBJ2-6; abundance: few; v_gene: TRBV7-9; d_gene: TRBD2; CDR3nt: TGTGCCAGCACCCCGGCGGGAGGGCCTGGGGCCAACGTCCTGACTTTC; CDR3aa: CASTPAGGPGANVLTF
j_gene: TRBJ1-1; abundance: .; v_gene: TRBV6-4; d_gene: TRBD1; CDR3nt: TGTGCCAGCAGTGACGCGGCAGGGGGTGAAGCTTTCTTT; CDR3aa: CASSDAAGGEAFF
j_gene: TRBJ2-3; abundance: .; v_gene: TRBV7-9; d_gene: .; CDR3nt: TGTGCCAGCAGCACAAGGGGCCCAGATACGCAGTATTTT; CDR3aa: CASSTRGPDTQYF
j_gene: TRBJ2-3; abundance: few; v_gene: TRBV20-1; d_gene: .; CDR3nt: TGCAGTGCTAGAGCCGCCGACTGGGGGTCCGCAGATACGCAGTATTTT; CDR3aa: CSARAADWGSADTQYF
j_gene: TRBJ1-2; abundance: .; v_gene: TRBV24-1; d_gene: TRBD1; CDR3nt: TGTGCCACCAGTGGGGACAGCTATGGCTACACCTTC; CDR3aa: CATSGDSYGYTF
j_gene: TRBJ1-2; abundance: few; v_gene: TRBV15; d_gene: .; CDR3nt: TGTGCCACCAGCAGAGATTGGGAAGACTATGGCTACACCTTC; CDR3aa: CATSRDWEDYGYTF
j_gene: TRBJ1-1; abundance: .; v_gene: TRBV7-6; d_gene: .; CDR3nt: TGTGCCAGCAGCGCCAGGGGCGAGCTTGGGGCTTTCTTT; CDR3aa: CASSARGELGAFF
j_gene: TRBJ1-3; abundance: .; v_gene: TRBV15; d_gene: TRBD1; CDR3nt: TGTGCCACCAGCAGGCCGGGACAGGGAAACACCATATATTTT; CDR3aa: CATSRPGQGNTIYF
j_gene: TRBJ1-5; abundance: .; v_gene: TRBV29-1; d_gene: .; CDR3nt: TGCAGCGTTGGTTCGAGCAATCAGCCCCAGCATTTT; CDR3aa: CSVGSSNQPQHF
j_gene: TRBJ2-2; abundance: .; v_gene: TRBV10-1; d_gene: .; CDR3nt: TGCGCCAGCAGACGTAGTAACACCGGGGAGCTGTTTTTT; CDR3aa: CASRRSNTGELFF
j_gene: TRBJ1-1; abundance: .; v_gene: TRBV6-2/TRBV6-3; d_gene: TRBD1; CDR3nt: TGTGCCAGCGGATTGACAGGGGGCTCACGGGCTTTCTTT; CDR3aa: CASGLTGGSRAFF
j_gene: TRBJ1-5; abundance: .; v_gene: TRBV19; d_gene: .; CDR3nt: TGTGCCAGTAGTATACCCCAACCGGGGGGCAAGGGGCAGCCCCAGCATTTT; CDR3aa: CASSIPQPGGKGQPQHF
j_gene: TRBJ1-1; abundance: once; v_gene: TRBV11-2; d_gene: .; CDR3nt: TGTGCCAGCAGCTCGACTCGGTGGACTGAAGCTTTCTTT; CDR3aa: CASSSTRWTEAFF
j_gene: TRBJ2-7; abundance: few; v_gene: TRBV20-1; d_gene: TRBD2; CDR3nt: TGCAGTGCTAGAGTGGTAGGGGCTAGCGGGAGTCTGTACTTC; CDR3aa: CSARVVGASGSLYF
j_gene: TRBJ1-6; abundance: .; v_gene: TRBV5-1; d_gene: .; CDR3nt: TGCGCCAGCAGCTTGGGAGCGAGCTCCTATAATTCACCCCTCCACTTT; CDR3aa: CASSLGASSYNSPLHF
j_gene: TRBJ1-1; abundance: .; v_gene: TRBV12-3/TRBV12-4; d_gene: .; CDR3nt: TGTGCCAGCAGTTTAGCGTTAGGAGGGACTGAAGCTTTCTTT; CDR3aa: CASSLALGGTEAFF